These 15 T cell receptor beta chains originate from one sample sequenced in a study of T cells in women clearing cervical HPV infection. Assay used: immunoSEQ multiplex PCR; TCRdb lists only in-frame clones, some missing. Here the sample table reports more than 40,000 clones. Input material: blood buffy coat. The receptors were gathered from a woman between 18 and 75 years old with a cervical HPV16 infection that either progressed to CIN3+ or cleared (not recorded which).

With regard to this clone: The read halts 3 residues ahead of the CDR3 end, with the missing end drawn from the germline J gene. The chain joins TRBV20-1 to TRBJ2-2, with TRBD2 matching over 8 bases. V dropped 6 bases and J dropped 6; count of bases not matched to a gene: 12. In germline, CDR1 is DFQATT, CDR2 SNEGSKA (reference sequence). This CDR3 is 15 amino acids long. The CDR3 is CSALTGTSISGELFF. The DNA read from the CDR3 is TGCAGTGCCCTTACCGGGACTAGTATCTCCGGGGAG.

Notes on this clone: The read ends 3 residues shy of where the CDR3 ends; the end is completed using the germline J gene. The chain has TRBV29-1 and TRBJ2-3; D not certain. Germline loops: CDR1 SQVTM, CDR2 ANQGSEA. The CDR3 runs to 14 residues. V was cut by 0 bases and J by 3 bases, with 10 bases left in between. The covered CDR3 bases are TGCAGCGTTGAAGAAGCCCATCTAACAGATACG. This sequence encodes CSVEEAHLTDT. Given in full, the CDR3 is CSVEEAHLTDTQYF.

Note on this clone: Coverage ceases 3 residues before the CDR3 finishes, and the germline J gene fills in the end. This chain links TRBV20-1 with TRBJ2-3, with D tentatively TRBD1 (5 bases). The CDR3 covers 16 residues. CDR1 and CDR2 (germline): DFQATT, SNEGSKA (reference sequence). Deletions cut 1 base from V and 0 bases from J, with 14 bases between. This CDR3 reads CSARAGRAPSTDTQYF. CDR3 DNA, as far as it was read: TGCAGTGCTAGAGCGGGCAGGGCCCCTAGCACAGATACG.

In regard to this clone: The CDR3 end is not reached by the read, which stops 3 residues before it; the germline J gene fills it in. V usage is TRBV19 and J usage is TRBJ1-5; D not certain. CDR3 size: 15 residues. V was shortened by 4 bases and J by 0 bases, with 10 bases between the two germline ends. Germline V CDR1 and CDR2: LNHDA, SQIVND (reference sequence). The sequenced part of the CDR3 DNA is TGTGCCAGTAGTAGCCTGGGCCATAGCAATCAGCCC. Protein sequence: CASSSLGHSNQP. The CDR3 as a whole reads CASSSLGHSNQPQHF.

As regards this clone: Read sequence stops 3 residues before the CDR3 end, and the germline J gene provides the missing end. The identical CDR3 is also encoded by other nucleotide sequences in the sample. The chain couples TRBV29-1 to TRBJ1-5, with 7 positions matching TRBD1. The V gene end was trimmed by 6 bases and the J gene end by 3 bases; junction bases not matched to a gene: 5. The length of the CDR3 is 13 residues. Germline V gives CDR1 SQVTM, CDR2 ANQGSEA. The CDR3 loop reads CSVLTGLNQPQHF. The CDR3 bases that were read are TGCAGCGTGCTGACAGGGCTCAATCAGCCC.

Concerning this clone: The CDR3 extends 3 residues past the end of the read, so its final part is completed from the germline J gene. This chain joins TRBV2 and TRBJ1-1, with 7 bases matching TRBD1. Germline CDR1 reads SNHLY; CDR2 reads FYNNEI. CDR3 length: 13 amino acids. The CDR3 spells CASSEAQKGAAFF. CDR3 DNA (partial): TGTGCCAGCAGTGAAGCGCAAAAGGGGGCA.

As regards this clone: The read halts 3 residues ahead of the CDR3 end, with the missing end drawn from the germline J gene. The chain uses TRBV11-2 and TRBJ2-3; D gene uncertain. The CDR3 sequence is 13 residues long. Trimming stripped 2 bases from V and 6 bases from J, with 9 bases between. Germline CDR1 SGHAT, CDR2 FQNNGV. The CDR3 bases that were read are TGTGCCAGCAGCTTAATGTCCGTGGATACG. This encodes CASSLMSVDT. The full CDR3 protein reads CASSLMSVDTQYF.

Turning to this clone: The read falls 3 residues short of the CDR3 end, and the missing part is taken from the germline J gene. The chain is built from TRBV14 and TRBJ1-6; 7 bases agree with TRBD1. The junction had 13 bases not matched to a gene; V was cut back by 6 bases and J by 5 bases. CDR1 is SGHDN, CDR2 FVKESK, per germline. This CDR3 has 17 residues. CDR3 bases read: TGTGCCAGCAGGCAACATACAGGGGCCGGAGATAATTCACCC. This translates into CASRQHTGAGDNSP. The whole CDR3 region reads CASRQHTGAGDNSPLHF.

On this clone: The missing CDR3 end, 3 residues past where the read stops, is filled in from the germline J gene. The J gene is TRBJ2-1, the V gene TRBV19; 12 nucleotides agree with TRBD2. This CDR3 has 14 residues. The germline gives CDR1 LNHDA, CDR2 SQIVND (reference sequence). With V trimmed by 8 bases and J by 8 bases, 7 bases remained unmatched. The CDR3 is CASASGRGFDEQFF. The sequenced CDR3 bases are TGTGCCAGTGCTAGCGGGAGGGGTTTTGATGAG. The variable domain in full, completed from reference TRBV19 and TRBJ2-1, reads DGGITQSPKYLFRKEGQNVTLSCEQNLNHDAMYWYRQDPGQGLRLIYYSQIVNDFQKGDIAEGYSVSREKKESFPLTVTSAQKNPTAFYLCASASGRGFDEQFFGPGTRLTVL.

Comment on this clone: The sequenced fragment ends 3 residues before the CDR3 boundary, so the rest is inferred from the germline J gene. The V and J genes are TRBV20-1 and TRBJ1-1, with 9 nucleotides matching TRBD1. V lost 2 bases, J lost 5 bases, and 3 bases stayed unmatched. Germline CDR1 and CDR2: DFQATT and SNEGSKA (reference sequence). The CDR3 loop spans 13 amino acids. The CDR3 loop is CSARRDRETEAFF. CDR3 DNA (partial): TGCAGTGCTAGAAGGGACAGGGAAACTGAA.

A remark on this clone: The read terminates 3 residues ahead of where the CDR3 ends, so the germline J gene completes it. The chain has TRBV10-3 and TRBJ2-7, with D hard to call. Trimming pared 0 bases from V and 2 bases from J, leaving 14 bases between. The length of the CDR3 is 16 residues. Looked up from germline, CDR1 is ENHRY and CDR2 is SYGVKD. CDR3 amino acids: CAISESGSPSPYEQYF. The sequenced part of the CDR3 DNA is TGTGCCATCAGTGAGTCCGGTAGCCCGTCCCCCTACGAG.

The CDR3 sequence is CASSPVEQDYTGELFF. CDR3 DNA (partial): TGTGCCAGCAGCCCGGTGGAACAGGATTACACCGGGGAG. This chain uses TRBV7-6 with TRBJ2-2; D possibly corresponds to TRBD1 (5 bases). The sequence runs out 3 residues before the end of the CDR3; the remainder is reconstructed from the germline J gene. The V gene lost 5 bases and the J gene lost 3 bases, with 16 bases spanning the gap. The CDR3 length is 16 residues. CDR1 and CDR2 from the germline V gene are SGHVS and FNYEAQ.

CDR3 sequence reads: CASSPRLVSTDTQYF. Partial CDR3 DNA: TGTGCCAGCAGCCCGAGACTAGTGAGCACAGATACG. The chain combines TRBV9 with TRBJ2-3; D is perhaps TRBD2 (6 bases). The CDR3 is cut off 3 residues early in the read; its end comes from the germline J gene. Germline loops: CDR1 SGDLS, CDR2 YYNGEE. V lost 4 bases, J lost 0 bases, and 12 bases lay in between. The CDR3 runs to 15 residues.

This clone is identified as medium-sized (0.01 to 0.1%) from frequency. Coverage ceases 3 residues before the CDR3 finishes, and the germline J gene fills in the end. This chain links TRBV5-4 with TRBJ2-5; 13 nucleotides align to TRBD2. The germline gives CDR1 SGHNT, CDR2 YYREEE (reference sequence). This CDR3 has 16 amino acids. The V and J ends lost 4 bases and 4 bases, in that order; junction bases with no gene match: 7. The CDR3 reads CASSITSGGAAETQYF. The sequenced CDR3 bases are TGTGCCAGCAGCATAACTAGCGGGGGGGCCGCAGAGACC.

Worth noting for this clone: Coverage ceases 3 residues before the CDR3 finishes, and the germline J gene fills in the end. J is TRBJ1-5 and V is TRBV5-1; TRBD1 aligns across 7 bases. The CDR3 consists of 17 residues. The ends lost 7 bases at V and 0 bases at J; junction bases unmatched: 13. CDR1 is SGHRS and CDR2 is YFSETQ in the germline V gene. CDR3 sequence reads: CASRTPGQLYSNQPQHF. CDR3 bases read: TGCGCCAGCCGCACTCCGGGACAGCTTTATAGCAATCAGCCC.